The 21 T cell receptor beta chains reported below all come from one sample, sequenced in a study of T cell clonality in common variable immunodeficiency. Here immunoSEQ multiplex PCR was the method, and the copy in TCRdb shows in-frame clones only, minus some. The profile covers approximately 46,000 clones, none occurring a single time. Sequenced material: peripheral blood mononuclear cells. The source is a person aged 18 to 69 in good health.

This clone was counted many times. The read terminates 3 residues before the CDR3 end, so the remaining end is supplied by the germline J gene. The chain couples TRBV5-1 to TRBJ2-1; TRBD2 matches 12 bases. Unmatched junction bases numbered 7, after V lost 4 bases and J lost 8 bases. Germline loops: CDR1 SGHRS, CDR2 YFSETQ. The CDR3 spans 15 residues. The CDR3 sequence is CASSLLAGGRDEQFF. CDR3 DNA (partial): TGCGCCAGCAGCCTACTAGCGGGGGGCCGGGATGAG.

Ten or more counts support this clone. The read gets to within 3 residues of the CDR3 end, and the germline J gene fills in the rest. The chain recombines TRBV4-2 with TRBJ2-7, with 7 bases fitting TRBD2. The CDR3 runs to 17 residues. Trimming removed 0 bases from V and 6 bases from J; junction bases left unmatched: 14. CDR1 is LGHNA, CDR2 YNFKEQ, per germline. The CDR3 is CASSQEVGGGVVGEQYF. Incomplete CDR3 DNA: TGTGCCAGCAGCCAAGAGGTGGGTGGGGGGGTAGTGGGCGAG.

This clone came up many times. The read comes to an end 3 residues before the CDR3 does, leaving the germline J gene to fill in the end. The rearrangement joins TRBV4-2 to TRBJ1-1; 7 bases align to TRBD1. The CDR3 loop spans 13 amino acids. The J segment lost 5 bases and the V segment lost 4 bases, leaving 4 bases of the junction unmatched. Looked up from germline, CDR1 is LGHNA and CDR2 is YNFKEQ. CDR3 in amino acids: CASSRDRETEAFF. CDR3 DNA, as far as it was read: TGTGCCAGCAGCCGAGACAGGGAGACTGAA.

This clone was detected ten times or more. The read ends 3 residues shy of where the CDR3 ends; the end is completed using the germline J gene. The gene calls are TRBV6-1 and TRBJ2-5; tentatively, D is TRBD2 (6 bases). With 2 bases removed from V and 6 bases from J, the gap between germline ends came to 13 bases. Germline V gene sequence: CDR1 MNHNS, CDR2 SASEGT. The CDR3 extends over 14 amino acids. The covered CDR3 bases are TGTGCCAGCAGTGAAATGGAGGGCGTAAAGACC. It translates to CASSEMEGVKT. The full CDR3 is CASSEMEGVKTQYF.

This clone was recorded at least ten times. The read finishes 3 residues shy of the CDR3 end, and the germline J gene is used to complete it. The chain recombines TRBV19 with TRBJ2-6; D is possibly TRBD1 (6 bases). Germline CDR1 reads LNHDA; CDR2 reads SQIVND (reference sequence). Deletions cut 3 bases from V and 0 bases from J, with 21 bases between. The CDR3 totals 20 residues. The CDR3 sequence is CASSIWVGDITFSGANVLTF. The CDR3 bases that were read are TGTGCCAGTAGTATCTGGGTGGGGGACATTACCTTCTCTGGGGCCAACGTC.

Ten or more counts support this clone. The read finishes 3 residues shy of the CDR3 end, and the germline J gene is used to complete it. V and J are TRBV11-2 and TRBJ2-3; a possible D gene is TRBD1 (5 bases). The germline V gene encodes CDR1 SGHAT and CDR2 FQNNGV. This CDR3 has 15 residues. V was shortened by 4 bases and J by 0 bases, with 11 bases between the two germline ends. The sequenced part of the CDR3 DNA is TGTGCCAGCAGCTATGTGACAGCTAGCACAGATACG. This gives the protein CASSYVTASTDT. The complete CDR3 sequence is CASSYVTASTDTQYF.

This clone was counted at least ten times. The CDR3 here is CASSEFRRGGYTF. CDR3 DNA (partial): TGTGCCAGTAGTGAGTTCCGCCGGGGGGGC. J is TRBJ1-2 and V is TRBV19; TRBD1 might be the D (5 bases). The CDR3 end lies 3 residues beyond the end of the read and is filled in from the germline J gene. The germline CDR1 and CDR2 sequences are LNHDA and SQIVND (reference sequence). The CDR3 contains 13 residues.

This clone came up many times. Read coverage stops 3 residues before the CDR3 terminus; the germline J gene supplies the remainder. The V and J genes are TRBV10-1 and TRBJ2-4; perhaps TRBD2 as D (6 bases). The CDR3 totals 12 residues. Germline CDR1 WNHNN, CDR2 SYGVQD (reference sequence). Incomplete CDR3 DNA: TGCGCCAGCGGGATGACTAGAGAGACT. Its translation: CASGMTRET. In full, the CDR3 is CASGMTRETQYF.

This clone was counted at least ten times. The read terminates 3 residues ahead of where the CDR3 ends, so the germline J gene completes it. The chain carries TRBV5-4 and TRBJ2-3; possibly TRBD1 for D (6 bases). Per germline, CDR1 SGHNT and CDR2 YYREEE (reference sequence). The CDR3 loop spans 14 amino acids. The CDR3 DNA, read in part, is TGTGCCAGCAGCTTGTGGCGCAGGGGAGAGACG. This codes for CASSLWRRGET. The whole CDR3 region reads CASSLWRRGETQYF.

Remarks on this clone: A read error is possible here, since a much larger clone lies one base away. The read ends 3 residues shy of where the CDR3 ends; the end is completed using the germline J gene. The V call is TRBV13, the J call TRBJ2-5; 7 nucleotides match TRBD1. Looked up from germline, CDR1 is PRHDT and CDR2 is FYEKMQ (reference sequence). This CDR3 region has 15 residues. CDR3 DNA, as far as it was read: TGTGCCAGCAGCGAGGGGGCCACACAATCAGATACC. Protein product: CASSEGATQSDT. The full CDR3 sequence reads CASSEGATQSDTQYF.

In this sample, this clone turned up many times. The read falls 3 residues short of the CDR3 end, and the missing part is taken from the germline J gene. The chain has TRBV20-1 and TRBJ2-5; 9 bases line up with TRBD2. CDR1 is DFQATT, CDR2 SNEGSKA, per germline (reference sequence). V lost 0 bases and J lost 2; bases outside the gene matches: 13. This CDR3 spans 18 amino acids. The sequenced CDR3 bases are TGCAGTGCTAGAGATCTATCACTAGCGGGCCAAACGCAAGAGACC. Its translation: CSARDLSLAGQTQET. From start to end, the CDR3 is CSARDLSLAGQTQETQYF.

Note on this clone: The DNA ends 3 residues before the CDR3 does, and the rest of the CDR3 is filled in from the germline J gene. The chain couples TRBV2 to TRBJ2-3; 7 positions agree with TRBD1. This CDR3 has 15 residues. CDR1 SNHLY and CDR2 FYNNEI come from the germline V gene. Partial CDR3 DNA: TGTGCCAGCAGTGATATGGTAGGGGGCTTTCAGCCG. It yields the protein CASSDMVGGFQP. The complete CDR3 sequence is CASSDMVGGFQPQYF.

This clone was observed a few times. The read terminates 3 residues before the CDR3 end, so the remaining end is supplied by the germline J gene. The chain carries TRBV6-1 and TRBJ1-2, with D possibly being TRBD1 (6 bases). From germline, CDR1 is MNHNS and CDR2 SASEGT. The CDR3 is made up of 14 amino acids. The part of the CDR3 DNA that was read is TGTGCCAGCAGTGAACTAGCGGGGGGCCTTGGG. Its protein is CASSELAGGLG. The entire CDR3 protein reads CASSELAGGLGYTF.

This clone was seen repeatedly, ten times or more. Sequencing ends 3 residues short of the CDR3 end; the germline J gene provides the rest. This chain links TRBV6-2 or TRBV6-3 with TRBJ2-2; no definite D call. Trimming removed 7 bases at V and 7 bases at J, with 22 bases between. CDR3 length: 16 amino acids. Germline CDR1 is MNHEY and CDR2 is SVGEGT. The CDR3 sequence: CASTYLELVESGELFF. CDR3 bases read: TGTGCCAGCACCTACCTAGAGCTCGTTGAGAGCGGGGAG.

This clone was detected many times. The read terminates 3 residues ahead of where the CDR3 ends, so the germline J gene completes it. The chain links TRBV2 to TRBJ1-6; D may be TRBD1 (5 bases). Germline assignment: CDR1 SNHLY and CDR2 FYNNEI. Trimming shortened V by 9 bases and J by 10 bases, and 19 bases separated the two germline ends. This CDR3 has 14 residues. This CDR3 reads CASNDKTVGSPLHF. The CDR3 bases that were read are TGTGCCAGTAACGACAAGACAGTGGGATCACCC.

This clone was detected ten times or more. Read coverage stops 3 residues before the CDR3 terminus; the germline J gene supplies the remainder. This rearrangement joins TRBV19 to TRBJ1-5; D remains unclear. Germline lookup yields CDR1 LNHDA and CDR2 SQIVND (reference sequence). CDR3 length equals 12 residues. V was trimmed by 5 bases and J by 5 bases, leaving 7 bases between them. The DNA read from the CDR3 is TGTGCCAGTAGTTTTCCGGATCAGCCC. Protein product: CASSFPDQP. In full, the CDR3 reads CASSFPDQPQHF.

The table lists this clone with a few counts. The CDR3 extends 3 residues past the end of the read, so its final part is completed from the germline J gene. The gene calls are TRBV18 and TRBJ2-2, with a tentative D call TRBD1 (6 bases). In germline, CDR1 is KGHSH, CDR2 LQKENI. CDR3 length: 15 residues. Here the CDR3 reads CASSPRGQQNEKLFF. The sequenced part of the CDR3 DNA is TGTGCCAGCTCACCACGTGGACAGCAGAATGAAAAG.

This clone was seen repeatedly, ten times or more. The CDR3 end falls 3 residues outside the read, so it is completed with the germline J gene. The gene calls are TRBV20-1 and TRBJ2-5; no clear D gene. The germline V gene encodes CDR1 DFQATT and CDR2 SNEGSKA (reference sequence). Trimming took off 3 bases at V and 5 bases at J, with 4 bases between the two ends. This CDR3 is built from 10 residues. The CDR3 loop is CSARRETQYF. The covered CDR3 bases are TGCAGTGCTAGGCGGGAGACC.

This clone appeared many times. The read gets to within 3 residues of the CDR3 end, and the germline J gene fills in the rest. This chain connects TRBV4-2 to TRBJ2-7; TRBD1 aligns across 9 bases. Germline CDR1 is LGHNA and CDR2 is YNFKEQ. The CDR3 has 17 amino acids. Germline trimming cut 4 bases from V and 2 bases from J; bases unmatched to any gene: 12. CDR3 region: CASSPRPGQGPPYEQYF. Incomplete CDR3 DNA: TGTGCCAGCAGCCCCCGCCCGGGACAGGGACCCCCCTACGAG.

The table lists this clone with many counts. The sequence runs out 3 residues before the end of the CDR3; the remainder is reconstructed from the germline J gene. This chain uses TRBV12-3 or TRBV12-4 with TRBJ2-5; tentative D call: TRBD1 (5 bases). Trimming shortened V by 5 bases and J by 5 bases, and 6 bases separated the two germline ends. This CDR3 has 11 amino acids. CDR3: CASSGAETQYF. The CDR3 DNA, read in part, is TGTGCCAGCAGTGGGGCTGAGACC.

This clone was observed at least ten times. Read data end 3 residues before the CDR3 end; the end is taken from the germline J gene. The chain has TRBV6-1 and TRBJ1-2, with 8 bases aligning to TRBD1. J gave up 4 bases and V 4 bases, and 8 bases lay outside the gene matches. The CDR3 is 15 amino acids. Germline values: CDR1 MNHNS, CDR2 SASEGT. The CDR3 loop is CASSAGQGGPYGYTF. CDR3 DNA, as far as it was read: TGTGCCAGCAGTGCCGGACAGGGAGGCCCCTATGGC.